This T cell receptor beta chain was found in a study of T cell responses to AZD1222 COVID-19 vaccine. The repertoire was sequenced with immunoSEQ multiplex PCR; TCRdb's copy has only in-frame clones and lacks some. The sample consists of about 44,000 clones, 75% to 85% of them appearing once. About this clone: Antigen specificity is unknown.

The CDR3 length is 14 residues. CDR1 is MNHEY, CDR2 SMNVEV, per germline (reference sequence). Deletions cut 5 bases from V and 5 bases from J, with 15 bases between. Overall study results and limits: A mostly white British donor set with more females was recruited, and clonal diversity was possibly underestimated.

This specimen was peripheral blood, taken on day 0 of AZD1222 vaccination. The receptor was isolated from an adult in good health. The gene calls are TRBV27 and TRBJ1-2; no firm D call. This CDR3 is CASSTVTDGYGYTF. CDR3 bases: TGTGCCAGCAGTACCGTCACGGATGGGTATGGCTACACCTTC.